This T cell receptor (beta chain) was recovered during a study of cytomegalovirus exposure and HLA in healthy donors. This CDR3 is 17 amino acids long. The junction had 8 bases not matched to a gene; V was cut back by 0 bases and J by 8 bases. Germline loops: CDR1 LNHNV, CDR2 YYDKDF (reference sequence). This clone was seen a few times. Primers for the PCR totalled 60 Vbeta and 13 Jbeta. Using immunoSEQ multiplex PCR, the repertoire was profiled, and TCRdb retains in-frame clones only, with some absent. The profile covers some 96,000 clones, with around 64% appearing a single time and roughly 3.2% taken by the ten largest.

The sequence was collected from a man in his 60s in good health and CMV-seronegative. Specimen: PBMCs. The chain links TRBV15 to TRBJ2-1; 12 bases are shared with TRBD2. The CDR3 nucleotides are TGTGCCACCAGCAGAGATCGGCCGACTAGCGGGGGCGATGAGCAGTTCTTC. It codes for CATSRDRPTSGGDEQFF.